This TCR beta chain was sequenced for a study of blood T cell repertoires in COVID-19. The assay was immunoSEQ multiplex PCR, and TCRdb's table has in-frame clones only and misses some. The sample shows 130,000 to 150,000 clones, approximately 83% of them seen only once. V gave up 6 bases and J gave up 6 bases; unmatched junction bases: 3. The CDR3 runs to 12 residues. Per the germline V gene, CDR1 is MGHDK and CDR2 is SYGVNS. This TCR was sampled from a man aged 50-60 years who had recovered from COVID-19. Material: PBMCs or T cells enriched from blood (not recorded which). The genes are TRBV25-1 and TRBJ2-7, with 9 positions matching TRBD1. The CDR3 coding sequence is TGTGCCAGCAGAAGGACAGGGGCCGAGCAGTACTTC. Protein product: CASRRTGAEQYF.